This T cell receptor beta chain stems from a study of cytomegalovirus exposure and HLA in healthy donors (dated by TCRdb to the late 2010s). The study in broad terms: According to an earlier analysis of 450 to 650 of the donors, 200 million or so T cells yielded roughly 110 million unique TCR beta sequences and 276 Gb of sequence data. HLA typing included class I and class II loci at four-digit resolution. The aim of the study was to test whether cataloging public T cell receptors could identify signatures of past pathogen exposure. To decide whether each TCR beta V gene segment behaved as functional or pseudogenic, an earlier analysis of nearly 600 of the donors relied on high-throughput TCR beta sequencing. Four or five DR-DQ haplotypes were treated as single units for association and clustering because of strong linkage in the cohort. A later genetic analysis took genome-wide SNP genotypes for about 55% of the 666 donors and used that subset as a discovery cohort. The study combined high-throughput TCR immunosequencing, statistical association of individual TCRs with disease status, and machine learning to predict cytomegalovirus infection status. Donor age, sex, ethnicity and CMV serostatus were collected together with the repertoire data. The T cell repertoires of around 670 subjects were profiled by immunosequencing and related to cytomegalovirus serostatus. The later analysis used no new phenotypic data to find candidate immune exposures, relying instead on TCR beta sequences and their occurrence across donors. An early release that covered about 600 HLA-typed donors contained approximately 320 gigabases of sequencing data and 75 million to 100 million unique TCR sequences. The genetic ancestry cluster associated with self-reported Caucasian donors included over 65% of the roughly 360 genotyped donors. To study patterns of TCR occurrence, a later analysis re-analyzed previously published TCR beta repertoires from just over 650 donors and added high-resolution HLA genotyping. All discovery cohort repertoires had been generated on a single sequencing platform. The number of typed donors differed by locus: roughly 629-640 for A, B, C, DRB1 and DQB1; 522 for DQA1; about 600 for DPA1; and some 430 for DPB1. Among about 390 genotyped donors of the cohort, an average of approximately 240,000 unique TCR beta nucleotide sequences were sequenced per donor, 15% to 20% of them non-productive. Along with the approximately 700-subject first cohort, a separate validation cohort of over 90 different subjects was used. Results the study describes overall, beyond this receptor: Compared with equally common non-associated chains, HLA-associated TCR beta chains in a later analysis were more clonally expanded and had lower generation probabilities. Some IMGT-functional V segments, including TRBV6-2 and TRBV6-3, could not be told apart with the 87-base-pair reads, so those segments were excluded. Linkage disequilibrium might explain the correlated functional status among segregating V segments, but an unknown experimental factor could not be ruled out. In a later analysis, TCR association rates were found to vary across HLA loci, with the most associated TCRs seen for DRB1 alleles and the fewest for HLA-C alleles. The only immune exposure information available for the cohort was CMV serostatus. The study listed 164 TCR beta chains as associated with cytomegalovirus. V-gene and J-gene trimming of TCR beta chains was associated with a missense DCLRE1C variant in a later genetic analysis, and the association was replicated in an independent cohort. Because counts were too low, about 18 rarely observed V segments, including chromosome 9 orphons, were excluded from the earlier analysis of 587 of the donors. A further reported finding was that TCR beta sequences accurately predicted the HLA-A and HLA-B alleles for most subjects in the first cohort. According to a later analysis, most CMV-associated TCR beta chains appeared to be HLA-restricted, and the HLA associations seemed to be driven largely by CMV exposure. The authors suggested that the approach could potentially be extended to other disease states and immunological phenotypes. An earlier analysis of around 600 of the donors showed that most TCR beta V segments appeared in productive rearrangements either about 87% or about 30% of the time, which broadly matched IMGT annotations. The cohort was sequenced for TCR beta chains only, and without alpha or paired-chain data the features that could be detected were limited. Compared with the approximately 720-donor mean, donors in an Asian-associated ancestry cluster had fewer N-insertions in productive TCRs, according to a later genetic analysis. Specific HLA alleles were associated with 15,000 to 20,000 TCR beta sequences at a false discovery rate of 0.05 in a later analysis. In vitro tests confirmed that a few of the cytomegalovirus-associated TCR beta chains recognize cytomegalovirus antigens. HLA typing was unavailable for some donors at each locus, so association tests used only the typed subset. Presence/absence analyses assumed roughly uniform sequencing depth across donors, an assumption that may not hold. Strong co-occurrence of HLA alleles, especially DR and DQ, made assigning TCR associations to individual alleles difficult. Most TCR sequences were observed very rarely across donors, whereas some public TCRs were present in many individuals. In both the original and validation cohorts, the classifier was reported to diagnose cytomegalovirus status with high specificity and sensitivity. A cluster of highly shared sequence variants was judged likely to represent a technical artifact of the sequencing pipeline. In a later analysis, several top co-occurrence clusters were reported to appear linked to parvovirus B19, influenza, CMV and Epstein-Barr virus.

Comment on this clone: The antigen this receptor binds is unknown. Base-call qualities are not available, and no considerably larger clone is one nucleotide away.

The cohort comprised some 680 healthy bone marrow donors. At the time of sampling, every cohort member was nominally healthy, though immune exposures that went unrecorded were likely present. The donor tested CMV seropositive, placing the donor among the 310 or so seropositive members of the cohort. A peripheral blood sample was collected from each donor, and TCR beta sequencing was performed on peripheral blood mononuclear cells. The Qiagen DNeasy Blood Extraction Kit was used to extract genomic DNA from the blood cell samples. V lost 6 bases and J lost 2 bases; the stretch between them is 14 bases long. CDR1 MGHRA and CDR2 YSYEKL were looked up in the germline V gene. The CDR3 runs 15 amino acids, cysteine and phenylalanine included. Only the CDR3 DNA is retained, 45 bases long and in frame from the first base. Receptors were amplified or captured by the immunoSEQ multiplex PCR assay. For the multiplex PCR, a mixture combining 60 forward primers for TCR Vbeta segments and 13 reverse primers for TCR Jbeta segments was used. A multiplex PCR assay on genomic DNA amplified the CDR3 region of rearranged TCR beta genes. On the Illumina HiSeq System, the amplified TCR beta libraries were sequenced as 87-base-pair reads. Processing in the source paper ran as follows. In a later analysis, tens of millions of unique TCR beta chains were counted across the 500 to 850 repertoires, and around 11 million of these chains were shared by at least two donors. To remove PCR and sequencing errors, raw reads were error-corrected and collapsed into unique sequences using a nearest-neighbor algorithm that merged closely related sequences. To assign V, D and J gene segments, CDR3 sequences were aligned to IMGT reference sequences. For a sequence to be retained, a match of at least six nucleotides to both a V gene segment and a J gene segment was required. Rearrangements were classified as productive when the CDR3 lacked stop codons and remained in frame with V and J, and all other rearrangements were classified as non-productive. Following IMGT convention, CDR3 was defined as the stretch from the second conserved V-encoded cysteine up to the conserved J-encoded phenylalanine. In an earlier analysis of some 550 of the donors, sequences lacking an unambiguous match to a single V gene segment were excluded. An earlier analysis of over 450 of the donors classified V segments as functional when productive rearrangements were above 56.7% and as segregating when the standard deviation between donors was above 5%. A statistical classification framework was developed to diagnose cytomegalovirus status using the catalog of TCR beta chain sequences. In a later analysis, TCR nucleotide sequences were compared against IMGT/GENE-DB human TR gene sequences so that V and J genes could be assigned. Using the TCRdist pipeline, a later analysis assigned CDR3 sequences along with most-parsimonious VDJ recombination scenarios. In a later analysis, each TCR beta chain was defined by its CDR3 amino acid sequence together with its V-gene family, and reads without a unique V-gene family were excluded. As a way to deal with suspected cross-contamination and a sequencing artifact, a later analysis dropped roughly 600 nucleotide sequences that were highly shared and had low generation probability. For each public chain, a later analysis derived a clonal expansion index from normalized ranks of inferred template counts within each repertoire. A later analysis computed generation probabilities with a VDJ recombination model fitted to out-of-frame rearrangements, and checked the results against IGoR. Hypergeometric tests were used in a later analysis to score TCR-TCR, TCR-HLA and TCR-CMV co-occurrence, with a repertoire-size bias correction applied to the TCR pairs. In a later analysis, false discovery rates were estimated by permuting HLA or CMV assignments 20 times. A later analysis grouped co-occurring TCRs with DBSCAN, adding TCRdist sequence similarity when clustering within HLA-allele-positive subsets. Repertoires with fewer than 30,000 or more than 120,000 public chains, plus five repertoires with anomalous nucleotide sharing, were excluded from co-occurrence clustering. TCRdb holds this immuneACCESS table with in-frame rearrangements only. Some clones are missing; in checked studies, unresolved V genes explain under half, and the rest has no known cause. V and J calls and clone size follow that table, whereas D and trimming were derived from the DNA. This sample gives about 150,000 clones in total; roughly 80% of them show up just once. The ten largest clonotypes hold 9.5% to 15% of the sample.

The chain joins TRBV4-1 to TRBJ2-1; a tentative D call is TRBD2 (7 bases match). Sequenced: PBMCs. The sequence was obtained from a man aged 25-45 years in good health and CMV-seropositive. The CDR3 protein: CASRRRGGAYNEQFF. The DNA sequence reads TGCGCCAGCAGGCGCCGAGGGGGGGCCTACAATGAGCAGTTCTTC.